This T cell receptor beta chain was observed in a study of cytomegalovirus exposure and HLA in healthy donors. As for the study in general: Inside one of the first data releases sat 80 million to 95 million unique TCRs taken from HLA-typed donors. Study conclusions and caveats: Per published reports, the classifier diagnosed cytomegalovirus status with high specificity and sensitivity. A prior analysis recorded that most TCR beta V segments were productive about 90% or about 30% of the time.

Primers included in the PCR were 60 Vbeta and 13 Jbeta primers. Clones were read by immunoSEQ multiplex PCR, and TCRdb kept only the in-frame ones, dropping some. The data show about 130,000 clones, around 83% seen once. Note on this clone: Antigen specificity is unknown.

CDR1 KGHSH and CDR2 LQKENI come from the germline V gene. Losses at the gene ends were 6 bases for V and 2 bases for J; bases not matched to a gene: 8. The CDR3 has 15 amino acids. The sample consisted of PBMCs. This receptor was identified in a girl aged 2 to 10 in good health and CMV-seronegative. The chain joins TRBV18 to TRBJ1-1; 8 bases are a match to TRBD1. The CDR3 reads CASSLGQGGNTEAFF. The CDR3 DNA follows: TGTGCCAGCTCCCTCGGACAGGGAGGTAACACTGAAGCTTTCTTT. The variable domain in full, with the rest retrieved from reference TRBV18 and TRBJ1-1, is NAGVMQNPRHLVRRRGQEARLRCSPMKGHSHVYWYRQLPEEGLKFMVYLQKENIIDESGMPKERFSAEFPKEGPSILRIQQVVRGDSAAYFCASSLGQGGNTEAFFGQGTRLTVV.